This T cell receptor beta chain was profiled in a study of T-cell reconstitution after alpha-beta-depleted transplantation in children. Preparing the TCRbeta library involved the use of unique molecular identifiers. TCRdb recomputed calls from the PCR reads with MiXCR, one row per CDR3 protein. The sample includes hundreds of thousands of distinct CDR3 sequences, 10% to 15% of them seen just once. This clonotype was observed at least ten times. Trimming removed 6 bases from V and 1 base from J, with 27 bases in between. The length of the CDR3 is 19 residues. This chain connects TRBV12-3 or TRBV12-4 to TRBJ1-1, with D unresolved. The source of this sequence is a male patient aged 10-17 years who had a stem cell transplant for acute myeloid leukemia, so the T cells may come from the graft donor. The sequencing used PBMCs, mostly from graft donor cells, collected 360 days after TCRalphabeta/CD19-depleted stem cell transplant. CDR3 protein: CASSPPLAGPPWENTEAFF. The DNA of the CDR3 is TGTGCCAGCAGCCCACCTCTGGCGGGTCCTCCTTGGGAGAACACTGAAGCTTTCTTT.